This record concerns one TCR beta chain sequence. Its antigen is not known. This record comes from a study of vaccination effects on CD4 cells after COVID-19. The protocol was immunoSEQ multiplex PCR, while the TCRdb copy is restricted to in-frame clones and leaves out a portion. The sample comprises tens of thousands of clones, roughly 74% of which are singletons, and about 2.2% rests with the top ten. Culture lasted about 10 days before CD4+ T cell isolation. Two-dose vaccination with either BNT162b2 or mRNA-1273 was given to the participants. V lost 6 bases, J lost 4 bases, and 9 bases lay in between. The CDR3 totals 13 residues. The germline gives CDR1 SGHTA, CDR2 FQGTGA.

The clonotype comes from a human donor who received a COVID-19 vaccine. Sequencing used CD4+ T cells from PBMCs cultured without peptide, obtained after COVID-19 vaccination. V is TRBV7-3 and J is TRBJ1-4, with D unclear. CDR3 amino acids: CASRTVRNEKLFF. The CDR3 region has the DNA TGTGCCAGCAGAACGGTACGTAATGAAAAACTGTTTTTT. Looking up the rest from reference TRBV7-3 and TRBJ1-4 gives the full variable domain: GAGVSQTPSNKVTEKGKYVELRCDPISGHTALYWYRQSLGQGPEFLIYFQGTGAADDSGLPNDRFFAVRPEGSVSTLKIQRTERGDSAVYLCASRTVRNEKLFFGSGTQLSVL.